This T cell receptor (beta chain) was recovered during a study of patients and donors after allogeneic stem cell transplantation. In TCRdb, the RT-PCR reads were re-called with MiXCR into one record per CDR3 protein. The sample consists of roughly 180,000 distinct CDR3 sequences, 41% of them appearing once. Trimming shortened V by 4 bases and J by 5 bases, and 5 bases separated the two germline ends. Germline CDR1 is ENHRY and CDR2 is SYGVKD. The CDR3 sequence is 12 residues long. Sequencing was performed on blood, either unsorted or a sorted T cell fraction (not recorded which). The chain uses TRBV10-3 and TRBJ2-2; no reliable D call. This TCR came from a human donor who was either an allogeneic HSCT recipient or a stem cell or donor lymphocyte infusion donor (not recorded which). It is not recorded whose cells these are; they may come from a transplant donor. This chain's CDR3 is CAISVMTGELFF. The CDR3 nucleotides read TGTGCCATCAGTGTAATGACCGGGGAGCTGTTTTTT.